This entry lists 14 T cell receptor beta chains sequenced from one sample in a study of CD8 T cells in Susac syndrome (dated by TCRdb to between 2018 and 2021). Libraries were prepared through the immunoSEQ multiplex PCR assay. RNA was extracted using the RNeasy kit, and roughly 0.45 to 1 microgram was reverse transcribed with random hexamers. Using fastp at Q25 and MiXCR, TCRdb reprocessed the public reads and kept productive beta chains. CDR3 protein duplicates are merged, each entry listing the most common genes and DNA. Here the sample has 150,000 to 200,000 distinct CDR3 sequences; approximately 94% occur a single time. Approximately 0.088% of the sample is held by the ten biggest clonotypes. Sequenced input: CD4+ T cells from PBMCs. These receptor sequences come from a human donor with multiple sclerosis.

The DNA of the CDR3 is TGCAGTGCTCCAGCAGGGGGGGACGCGAGCCTAACAGATACGCAGTATTTT. It is translated as CSAPAGGDASLTDTQYF. The chain carries TRBV20-1 and TRBJ2-3; the D call may be TRBD1 or TRBD2 (7 bases each). Germline CDR1 DFQATT, CDR2 SNEGSKA (reference sequence). V was pared by 5 bases and J by 3 bases, with 24 bases between. This CDR3 has 17 amino acids.

This clonotype occurred once. The chain combines TRBV3-1 with TRBJ1-6, with D possibly matching TRBD1 (5 bases). Trimming cost V 4 bases and J 7 bases, with 14 bases left between them. CDR1 is LGHDT and CDR2 is YNNKEL in the germline V gene (reference sequence). The CDR3 length is 15 residues. CDR3 sequence: CASSLPGPLNSPLHF. The CDR3 DNA reads TGTGCCAGCAGCCTCCCGGGACCATTAAATTCACCCCTCCACTTT.

The chain combines TRBV7-9 with TRBJ2-7, with 7 nucleotides matching TRBD1. Germline V gene sequence: CDR1 SEHNR, CDR2 FQNEAQ (reference sequence). The CDR3 runs 15 residues. The trim removed 2 bases at V and 0 bases at J, leaving 4 bases unmatched. The CDR3 loop is CASSLTRTGSYEQYF. The CDR3 DNA sequence: TGTGCCAGCAGCTTAACTCGGACAGGCTCCTACGAGCAGTACTTC.

This chain uses TRBV20-1 with TRBJ1-6; D might be TRBD1 (6 bases). Deletions cut 5 bases from V and 7 bases from J, with 9 bases between. Per germline, CDR1 DFQATT and CDR2 SNEGSKA (reference sequence). CDR3 length equals 12 residues. The CDR3 reads CSARGQNSPLHF. The CDR3 DNA reads TGCAGTGCTCGCGGACAGAATTCACCCCTCCACTTT.

The rearrangement links TRBV5-6 to TRBJ2-5; 7 nucleotides agree with TRBD1. This CDR3 region has 14 residues. Per the germline V gene, CDR1 is SGHDT and CDR2 is YYEEEE. After removal of 1 base from V and 7 bases from J, the junction contained 7 bases not matched to a gene. The CDR3 loop is CASSLPSRGWTQYF. CDR3 DNA sequence: TGTGCCAGCAGCTTGCCCAGCAGGGGGTGGACCCAGTACTTC. The complete variable domain, with remaining parts taken from reference TRBV5-6 and TRBJ2-5, reads DAGVTQSPTHLIKTRGQQVTLRCSPKSGHDTVSWYQQALGQGPQFIFQYYEEEERQRGNFPDRFSGHQFPNYSSELNVNALLLGDSALYLCASSLPSRGWTQYFGPGTRLLVL.

This clonotype was detected only once. The chain combines TRBV28 with TRBJ2-7; 9 positions match TRBD1. The V and J ends lost 2 bases and 4 bases, in that order; junction bases with no gene match: 9. Germline V gives CDR1 MDHEN, CDR2 SYDVKM. The CDR3 is made up of 16 amino acids. CDR3 in amino acids: CASSLGPTGGRYEQYF. Here the CDR3 DNA reads TGTGCCAGCAGTTTAGGCCCCACAGGGGGCAGGTACGAGCAGTACTTC.

V usage is TRBV18 and J usage is TRBJ1-6, with D uncertain. This CDR3 spans 14 amino acids. Germline assignment: CDR1 KGHSH and CDR2 LQKENI. Trimming took off 4 bases at V and 6 bases at J, with 10 bases between the two ends. This CDR3 reads CASSHGPTNSPLHF. In DNA form, the CDR3 reads TGTGCCAGCTCACACGGACCGACTAATTCACCCCTCCACTTT.

The V call is TRBV30, the J call TRBJ2-1; the D gene could be TRBD1 or TRBD2 (5 bases each). The germline V gene has CDR1 GTSNPN and CDR2 SVGIG (reference sequence). The CDR3 is 14 amino acids. V was cut by 7 bases and J by 0 bases, with 13 bases left in between. In DNA form, the CDR3 reads TGTGCCTCCCGGGACCGGAGCTCCTACAATGAGCAGTTCTTC. It translates to CASRDRSSYNEQFF.

The chain joins TRBV2 to TRBJ2-1; D is undetermined. The CDR3 extends over 11 amino acids. Trimming removed 2 bases at V and 8 bases at J, with 4 bases between. In germline, CDR1 is SNHLY, CDR2 FYNNEI. The CDR3 loop is CASSEFDEQFF. CDR3 coding DNA: TGTGCCAGCAGTGAATTTGATGAGCAGTTCTTC.

The V gene is TRBV21-1, the J gene TRBJ1-2. TRBV21-1 is assigned pseudogene status. The CDR3 is 13 amino acids. The CDR3 DNA follows: TGTGCCAGCAGCAAATCGTGGGCCCATGGCTACACCTTC. This gives the protein CASSKSWAHGYTF.

This sequence joins TRBV2 and TRBJ2-2, with 12 bases fitting TRBD1. Germline values: CDR1 SNHLY, CDR2 FYNNEI. J lost 4 bases, V lost 6 bases, and 3 bases had no gene match. The CDR3 is 15 amino acids. The CDR3 spells CASSPGQGATGELFF. Written as DNA, the CDR3 is TGTGCCAGCAGCCCGGGACAGGGGGCCACCGGGGAGCTGTTTTTT.

The chain has TRBV2 and TRBJ1-2; D gene ambiguous. This CDR3 comprises 12 residues. From germline, CDR1 is SNHLY and CDR2 FYNNEI. V dropped 4 bases and J dropped 1 base, with 4 bases sitting between them. The DNA for the CDR3 is TGTGCCAGCAGTGTAGTTAACTATGGCTACACCTTC. Translated: CASSVVNYGYTF.

The V and J genes are TRBV20-1 and TRBJ2-3; possibly TRBD1 for D (6 bases). The CDR3 runs 15 residues. V was trimmed by 3 bases and J by 2 bases, leaving 15 bases between them. Germline CDR1 reads DFQATT; CDR2 reads SNEGSKA (reference sequence). In DNA, the CDR3 is TGCAGTGCTAGTCGGCAGGACAGAATCACAGATACGCAGTATTTT. Amino acid sequence: CSASRQDRITDTQYF.

The chain combines TRBV30 with TRBJ1-5, with D perhaps matching TRBD1 (5 bases). CDR1 GTSNPN and CDR2 SVGIG come from the germline V gene (reference sequence). Trimming removed 4 bases from V and 6 bases from J, with 10 bases in between. CDR3 size: 12 residues. This CDR3 is CAWTQGGQPQHF. The CDR3 DNA is TGTGCCTGGACTCAGGGCGGTCAGCCCCAGCATTTT.